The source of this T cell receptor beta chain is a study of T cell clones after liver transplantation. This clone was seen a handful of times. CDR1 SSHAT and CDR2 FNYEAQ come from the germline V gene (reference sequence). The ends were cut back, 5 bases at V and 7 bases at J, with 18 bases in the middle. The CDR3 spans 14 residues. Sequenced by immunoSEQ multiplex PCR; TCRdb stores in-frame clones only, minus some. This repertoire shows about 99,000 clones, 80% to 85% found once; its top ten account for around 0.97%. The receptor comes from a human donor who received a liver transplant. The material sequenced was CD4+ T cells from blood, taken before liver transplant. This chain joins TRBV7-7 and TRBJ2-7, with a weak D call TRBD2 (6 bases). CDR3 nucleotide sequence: TGTGCCAGCAGCCCAGACAGCGGGTATGGGGAGCAGTACTTC. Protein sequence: CASSPDSGYGEQYF.